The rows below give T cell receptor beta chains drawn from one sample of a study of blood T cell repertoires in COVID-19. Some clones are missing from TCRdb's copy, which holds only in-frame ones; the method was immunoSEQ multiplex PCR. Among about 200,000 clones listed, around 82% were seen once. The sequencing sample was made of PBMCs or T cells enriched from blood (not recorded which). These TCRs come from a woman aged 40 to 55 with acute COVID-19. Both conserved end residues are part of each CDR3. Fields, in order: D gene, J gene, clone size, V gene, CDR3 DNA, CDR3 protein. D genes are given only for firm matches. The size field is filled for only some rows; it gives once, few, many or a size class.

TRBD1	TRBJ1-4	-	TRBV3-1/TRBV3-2	TGTGCCAGCAGTCCGGGACAGGCTTTGAAACTGTTTTTT	CASSPGQALKLFF
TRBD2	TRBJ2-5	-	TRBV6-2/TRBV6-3	TGTGCCAGCAGTTCGGGACTAGCGGGGACCCAAGAGACCCAGTACTTC	CASSSGLAGTQETQYF
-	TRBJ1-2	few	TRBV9	TGTGCCAGCAGCCCCGGGACACGGAATGGCTACACCTTC	CASSPGTRNGYTF
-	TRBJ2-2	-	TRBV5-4	TGTGCCAGCAGCCCGGGACTGTTGGGAACCGGGGAGCTGTTTTTT	CASSPGLLGTGELFF
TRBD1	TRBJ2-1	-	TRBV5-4	TGTGCCAGCAGCTTGGGGGGAGGAGCCCGGGACAGGAATGAGCAGTTCTTC	CASSLGGGARDRNEQFF
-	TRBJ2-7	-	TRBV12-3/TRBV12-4	TGTGCCAGCACACGGTCGAGCTCCTACGAGCAGTACTTC	CASTRSSSYEQYF
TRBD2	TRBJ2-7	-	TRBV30	TGTGCCTGGAACGCGGGACTAGCGGGAGGGCGTGAGCAGTACTTC	CAWNAGLAGGREQYF
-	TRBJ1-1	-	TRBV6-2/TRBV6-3	TGTGCCAGCAGTTACAGAGGGAACACTGAAGCTTTCTTT	CASSYRGNTEAFF
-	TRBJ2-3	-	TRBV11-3	TGTGCCAGCAGCTTAGGTGGCAGCACAGATACGCAGTATTTT	CASSLGGSTDTQYF
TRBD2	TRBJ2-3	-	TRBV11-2	TGTGCCAGCAGCCCATCGGGACTAGCGGGAGAGGAAGATACGCAGTATTTT	CASSPSGLAGEEDTQYF
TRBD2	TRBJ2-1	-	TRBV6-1	TGTGCCAGCAGTGAAGAGGCTAGCGGGGGGACCTACAATGAGCAGTTCTTC	CASSEEASGGTYNEQFF
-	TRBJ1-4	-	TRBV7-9	TGTGCCAGCAGAAGACAGGCAACTAATGAAAAACTGTTTTTT	CASRRQATNEKLFF
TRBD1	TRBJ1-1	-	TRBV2	TGTGCCAGCAGTGGGGTGACAGGGGGCGCCGGGGAAGCTTTCTTT	CASSGVTGGAGEAFF
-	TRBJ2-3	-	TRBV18	TGTGCCAGCTCGGGAATAGCGGCAGGTGATACGCAGTATTTT	CASSGIAAGDTQYF
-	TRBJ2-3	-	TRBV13	TGTGCCAGCAGCTTAGGGGACTCAAGGACCACCACAGATACGCAGTATTTT	CASSLGDSRTTTDTQYF
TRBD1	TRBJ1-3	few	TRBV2	TGTGCCAGCAGTGTTGACAGGGGATCGAGCGGAAACACCATATATTTT	CASSVDRGSSGNTIYF
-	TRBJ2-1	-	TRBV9	TGTGCCAGCAGCGTAGAGGAAGGAGCCTACAATGAGCAGTTCTTC	CASSVEEGAYNEQFF
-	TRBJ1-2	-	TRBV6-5	TGTGCCAGCAGTCCAGGGGCCAGTGGCTACACCTTC	CASSPGASGYTF
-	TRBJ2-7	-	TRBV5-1	TGCGCCAGCAGCTTGCGGGGGGCGTTTGGCGAGCAGTACTTC	CASSLRGAFGEQYF
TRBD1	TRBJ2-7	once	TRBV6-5	TGTGCCAGCAGAGGGACAGGGGTGGGCGAGCAGTACTTC	CASRGTGVGEQYF
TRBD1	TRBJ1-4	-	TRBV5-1	TGCGCCAGCAGCTCGACAGGGAAGAGGGAAAAACTGTTTTTT	CASSSTGKREKLFF
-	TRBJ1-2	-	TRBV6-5	TGTGCCAGCAGTACCCTTCCAGTATTCTATGGCTACACCTTC	CASSTLPVFYGYTF
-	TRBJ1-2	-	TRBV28	TGTGCCAGCAGTCTTTCTAACTATGGCTACACCTTC	CASSLSNYGYTF
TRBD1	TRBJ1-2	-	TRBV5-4	TGTGCCAGCAGAACAGGGGGCAGCTATGGCTACACCTTC	CASRTGGSYGYTF
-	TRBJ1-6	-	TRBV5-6	TGTGCCAGCAGCGGCAACATTCTAGGCACCTATAATTCACCCCTCCACTTT	CASSGNILGTYNSPLHF
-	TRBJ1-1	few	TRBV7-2	TGTGCCAGCAGCCAGTACAGGGACACTGAAGCTTTCTTT	CASSQYRDTEAFF
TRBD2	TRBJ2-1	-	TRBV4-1	TGCGCCAGCAGCCAAGGCGGGGGGGGGTTTTACAATGAGCAGTTCTTC	CASSQGGGGFYNEQFF
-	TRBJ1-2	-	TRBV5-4	TGTGCCAGCAGCTGGACCAGCCGAGACAGCTATGGCTACACCTTC	CASSWTSRDSYGYTF
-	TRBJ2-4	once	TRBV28	TGTGCCAGCAGTTTCATGCGGGATATAGCCAAAAACATTCAGTACTTC	CASSFMRDIAKNIQYF
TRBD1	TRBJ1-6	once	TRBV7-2	TGTGCCAGCAGCGGGACAGGGTACTTGAATTCACCCCTCCACTTT	CASSGTGYLNSPLHF
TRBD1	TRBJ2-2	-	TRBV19	TGTGCCACCCCGAGGGGGCTTAGAACCGGGGAGCTGTTTTTT	CATPRGLRTGELFF
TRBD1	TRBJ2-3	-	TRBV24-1	TGTGCCACCAGTGACCCGGAGTCCCCAGGGGGAGATACGCAGTATTTT	CATSDPESPGGDTQYF